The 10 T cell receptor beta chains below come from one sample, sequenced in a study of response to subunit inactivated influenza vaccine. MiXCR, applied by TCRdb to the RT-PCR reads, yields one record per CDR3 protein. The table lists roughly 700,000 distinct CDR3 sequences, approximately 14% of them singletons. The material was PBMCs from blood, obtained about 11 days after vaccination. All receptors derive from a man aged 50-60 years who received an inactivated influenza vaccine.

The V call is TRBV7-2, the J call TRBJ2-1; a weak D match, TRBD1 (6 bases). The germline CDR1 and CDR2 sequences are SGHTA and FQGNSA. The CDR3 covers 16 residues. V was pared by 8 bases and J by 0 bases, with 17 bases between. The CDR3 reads CASYKQGMSSYNEQFF. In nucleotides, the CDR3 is TGTGCCAGCTATAAACAGGGTATGTCCTCCTACAATGAGCAGTTCTTC.

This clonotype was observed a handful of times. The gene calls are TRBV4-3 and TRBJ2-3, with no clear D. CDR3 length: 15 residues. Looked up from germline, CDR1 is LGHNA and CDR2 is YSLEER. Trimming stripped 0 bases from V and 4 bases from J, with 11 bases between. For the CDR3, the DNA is TGCGCCAGCAGCCAAGATTCTCTCGGGTCAGATACGCAGTATTTT. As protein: CASSQDSLGSDTQYF.

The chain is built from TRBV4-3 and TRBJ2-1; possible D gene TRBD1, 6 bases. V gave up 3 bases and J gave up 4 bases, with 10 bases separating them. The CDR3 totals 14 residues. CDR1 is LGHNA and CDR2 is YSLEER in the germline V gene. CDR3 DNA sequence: TGCGCCAGCAGCCAGGATCAGGGGTACAATGAGCAGTTCTTC. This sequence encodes CASSQDQGYNEQFF.

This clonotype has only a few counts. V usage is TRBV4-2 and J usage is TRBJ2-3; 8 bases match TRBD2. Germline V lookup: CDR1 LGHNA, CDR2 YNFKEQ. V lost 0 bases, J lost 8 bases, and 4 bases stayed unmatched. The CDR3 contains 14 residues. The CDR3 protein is CASSQDGLAGTQYF. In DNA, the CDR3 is TGTGCCAGCAGCCAAGATGGTCTAGCGGGTACGCAGTATTTT.

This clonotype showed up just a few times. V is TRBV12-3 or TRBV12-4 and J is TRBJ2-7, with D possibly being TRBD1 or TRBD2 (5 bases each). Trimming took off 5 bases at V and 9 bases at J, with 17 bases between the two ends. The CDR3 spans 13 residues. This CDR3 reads CASSLGPGTGQYF. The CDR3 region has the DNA TGTGCCAGCAGTCTGGGGCCGGGGACCGGGCAGTACTTC.

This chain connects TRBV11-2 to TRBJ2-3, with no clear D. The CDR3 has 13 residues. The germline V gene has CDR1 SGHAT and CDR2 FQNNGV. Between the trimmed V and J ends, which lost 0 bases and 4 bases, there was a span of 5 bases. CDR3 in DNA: TGTGCCAGCAGCTTAGAATACCCAGATACGCAGTATTTT. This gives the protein CASSLEYPDTQYF.

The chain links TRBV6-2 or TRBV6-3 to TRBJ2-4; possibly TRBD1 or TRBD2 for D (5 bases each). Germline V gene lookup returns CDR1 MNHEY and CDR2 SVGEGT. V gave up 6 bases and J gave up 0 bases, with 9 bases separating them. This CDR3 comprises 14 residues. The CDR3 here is CASRGTLAKNIQYF. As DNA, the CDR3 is TGTGCCAGCAGGGGGACGTTAGCCAAAAACATTCAGTACTTC.

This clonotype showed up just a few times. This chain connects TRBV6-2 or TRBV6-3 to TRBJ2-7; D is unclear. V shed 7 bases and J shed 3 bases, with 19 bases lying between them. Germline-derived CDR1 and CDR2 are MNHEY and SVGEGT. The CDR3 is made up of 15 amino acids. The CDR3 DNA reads TGTGCCAGCATCAATAGGCAAATTCATTACTACGAGCAGTACTTC. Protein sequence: CASINRQIHYYEQYF.

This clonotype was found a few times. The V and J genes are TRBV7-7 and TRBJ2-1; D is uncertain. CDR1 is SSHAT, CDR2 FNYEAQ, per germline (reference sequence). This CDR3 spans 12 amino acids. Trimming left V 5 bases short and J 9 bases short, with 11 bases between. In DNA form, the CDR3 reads TGTGCCAGCAGCCCCGGTGGGCGTGAGCAGTTCTTC. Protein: CASSPGGREQFF.

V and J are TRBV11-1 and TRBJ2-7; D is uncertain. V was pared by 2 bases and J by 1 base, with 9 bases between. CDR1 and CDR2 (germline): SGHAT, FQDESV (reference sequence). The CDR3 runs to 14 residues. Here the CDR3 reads CASSLIGTSYEQYF. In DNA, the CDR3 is TGTGCCAGCAGCTTAATCGGAACGTCCTACGAGCAGTACTTC.